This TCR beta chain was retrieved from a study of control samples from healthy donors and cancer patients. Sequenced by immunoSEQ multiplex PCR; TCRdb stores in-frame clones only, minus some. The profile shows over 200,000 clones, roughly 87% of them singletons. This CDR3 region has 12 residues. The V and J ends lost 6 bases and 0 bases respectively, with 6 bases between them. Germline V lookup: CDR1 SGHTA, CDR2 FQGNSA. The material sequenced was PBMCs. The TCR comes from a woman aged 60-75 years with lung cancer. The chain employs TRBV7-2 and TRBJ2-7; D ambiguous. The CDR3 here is CASSHGSYEQYF. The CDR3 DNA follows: TGTGCCAGCAGTCATGGCTCCTACGAGCAGTACTTC.